The 22 T cell receptor beta chains reported below all come from one sample, sequenced in a study of blood T cell repertoires in COVID-19. The assay was immunoSEQ multiplex PCR, and TCRdb's table has in-frame clones only and misses some. Counted here are about 170,000 clones, 80% to 95% occurring once; the ten biggest clones make up nearly 5%. Sequenced input: peripheral blood. These receptors came from a man under 40 with COVID-19, enrolled during active disease.

The gene calls are TRBV12-5 and TRBJ2-2; D unresolved. This CDR3 is built from 13 residues. V dropped 2 bases and J dropped 1 base, with 2 bases sitting between them. Germline CDR1 reads LGHNT; CDR2 reads FRNRAP. CDR3 residues: CASGLRNTGELFF. The CDR3 bases are TGTGCTAGTGGTTTGCGGAACACCGGGGAGCTGTTTTTT.

The chain combines TRBV15 with TRBJ1-2, with TRBD1 as a possible D gene (5 bases). Trimming removed 1 base from V and 4 bases from J, with 13 bases in between. Per germline, CDR1 LNHNV and CDR2 YYDKDF (reference sequence). The CDR3 is 15 residues long. The CDR3 DNA is TGTGCCACCAGCAGAGTATATCAGGGTGTCTATGGCTACACCTTC. It translates to CATSRVYQGVYGYTF.

The chain recombines TRBV9 with TRBJ1-6; weak D call: TRBD1 (5 bases). V was cut by 0 bases and J by 3 bases, with 7 bases left in between. Germline-derived CDR1 and CDR2 are SGDLS and YYNGEE. This CDR3 is built from 15 residues. CDR3 DNA sequence: TGTGCCAGCAGCGTAGAGCAGGGCTATAATTCACCCCTCCACTTT. It is translated as CASSVEQGYNSPLHF.

The CDR3 region is CASSSWGVMGSEKLFF. The CDR3 coding sequence is TGTGCCAGCAGCTCTTGGGGGGTGATGGGGAGTGAAAAACTGTTTTTT. This chain uses TRBV7-9 with TRBJ1-4, with a weak D call TRBD1 (5 bases). Germline V gene sequence: CDR1 SEHNR, CDR2 FQNEAQ (reference sequence). This CDR3 has 16 residues. V dropped 4 bases and J dropped 7 bases, with 19 bases sitting between them. Full variable domain (remainder filled in from reference TRBV7-9 and TRBJ1-4): DTGVSQNPRHKITKRGQNVTFRCDPISEHNRLYWYRQTLGQGPEFLTYFQNEAQLEKSRLLSDRFSAERPKGSFSTLEIQRTEQGDSAMYLCASSSWGVMGSEKLFFGSGTQLSVL.

The chain combines TRBV4-1 with TRBJ1-1, with 7 bases that match TRBD1. The length of the CDR3 is 15 residues. CDR1 is MGHRA, CDR2 YSYEKL, per germline. With V trimmed by 2 bases and J by 0 bases, 3 bases remained unmatched. The CDR3: CASSQRQGLNTEAFF. Written as DNA, the CDR3 is TGCGCCAGCAGCCAACGACAGGGTCTGAACACTGAAGCTTTCTTT.

This chain uses TRBV7-2 with TRBJ2-7; 11 bases match TRBD2. J gave up 0 bases and V 5 bases, and 9 bases lay outside the gene matches. Looked up from germline, CDR1 is SGHTA and CDR2 is FQGNSA. This CDR3 comprises 17 residues. In DNA, the CDR3 is TGTGCCAGCAGCCTTCTAGCGGGGGGTCTCAGCTCCTACGAGCAGTACTTC. It translates to CASSLLAGGLSSYEQYF.

The gene calls are TRBV6-1 and TRBJ1-2; D not certain. This CDR3 comprises 14 residues. Trimming took 1 base from V and 2 from J, leaving 8 bases between them. The germline CDR1 and CDR2 sequences are MNHNS and SASEGT. The CDR3 region is CASSEGRNNYGYTF. The DNA for the CDR3 is TGTGCCAGCAGTGAAGGGCGGAACAACTATGGCTACACCTTC.

This clone occurred a few times. The rearrangement joins TRBV3-1 (or the pseudogene TRBV3-2) to TRBJ1-5; D remains unclear. Germline V gives CDR1 LGHDT, CDR2 YNNKEL (reference sequence). The CDR3 is made up of 14 amino acids. Trimming shortened V by 2 bases and J by 0 bases, and 5 bases separated the two germline ends. Here the CDR3 reads CASSQIDSNQPQHF. The CDR3 nucleotides are TGTGCCAGCAGCCAAATAGATAGCAATCAGCCCCAGCATTTT.

J is TRBJ1-2 and V is TRBV6-6, with 10 bases matching TRBD1. Losses at the gene ends were 7 bases for V and 3 bases for J; bases not matched to a gene: 8. CDR1 MNHNY and CDR2 SVGAGI come from the germline V gene (reference sequence). The CDR3 runs to 15 residues. The CDR3 loop is CASTSRGQGHYGYTF. The CDR3 coding sequence is TGTGCCAGCACCTCCCGGGGACAGGGGCACTATGGCTACACCTTC.

The V and J genes are TRBV11-3 and TRBJ2-2; 7 bases fit TRBD2. Germline V gene data show CDR1 as SGHNT and CDR2 as YENEEA. Trimming at V came to 5 bases and at J to 3 bases, leaving 9 bases not matched to a gene. There are 16 residues in the CDR3. The CDR3 protein is CASSLSGGPYTGELFF. The CDR3 DNA sequence: TGTGCCAGCAGCCTTTCGGGGGGTCCCTACACCGGGGAGCTGTTTTTT.

The genes are TRBV6-2 or TRBV6-3 and TRBJ2-7; 7 nucleotides match TRBD1. CDR1 and CDR2 (germline): MNHEY, SVGEGT. The length of the CDR3 is 14 residues. V dropped 3 bases and J dropped 0; count of bases not matched to a gene: 2. The CDR3 is CASSYGQASYEQYF. The CDR3 DNA is TGTGCCAGCAGTTATGGACAGGCCTCCTACGAGCAGTACTTC.

The chain combines TRBV18 with TRBJ2-2; D may be TRBD1 (5 bases). The length of the CDR3 is 13 residues. Per the germline V gene, CDR1 is KGHSH and CDR2 is LQKENI. Trimming removed 2 bases at V and 6 bases at J, with 7 bases between. CDR3 sequence reads: CASSPGAAGELFF. CDR3 coding DNA: TGTGCCAGCTCACCAGGGGCTGCCGGGGAGCTGTTTTTT.

The count of this clone is one. The chain links TRBV5-1 to TRBJ2-5; D is possibly TRBD2 (5 bases). The V end lost 5 bases, the J end lost 3 bases, and 8 bases lay between the germline ends. The CDR3 contains 12 residues. CDR1 and CDR2 from the germline V gene are SGHRS and YFSETQ. The CDR3 region is CASSRGEETQYF. CDR3 sequence (DNA): TGCGCCAGCAGTCGGGGTGAAGAGACCCAGTACTTC.

The chain uses TRBV18 and TRBJ2-3; 8 bases map to TRBD2. Losses at the gene ends were 3 bases for V and 2 bases for J; bases not matched to a gene: 4. The CDR3 runs 15 residues. CDR1 is KGHSH and CDR2 is LQKENI in the germline V gene. CDR3 DNA sequence: TGTGCCAGCTCACCGGGACTAGGAACCACAGATACGCAGTATTTT. It translates to CASSPGLGTTDTQYF. Combining the CDR3 with reference TRBV18 and TRBJ2-3 gives the whole variable domain NAGVMQNPRHLVRRRGQEARLRCSPMKGHSHVYWYRQLPEEGLKFMVYLQKENIIDESGMPKERFSAEFPKEGPSILRIQQVVRGDSAAYFCASSPGLGTTDTQYFGPGTRLTVL.

The chain employs TRBV20-1 and TRBJ2-7, with D possibly TRBD2 on 5 matching bases. Between the trimmed V and J ends, which lost 6 bases and 5 bases, there was a span of 8 bases. CDR1 DFQATT and CDR2 SNEGSKA come from the germline V gene (reference sequence). The CDR3 loop spans 10 amino acids. The CDR3 is CSALGDEQYF. The CDR3 DNA reads as TGCAGTGCGTTGGGAGACGAGCAGTACTTC.

The gene calls are TRBV27 and TRBJ1-1; D ambiguous. The V and J ends lost 6 bases and 1 base respectively, with 6 bases between them. This CDR3 region has 12 residues. The germline gives CDR1 MNHEY, CDR2 SMNVEV (reference sequence). The CDR3 spells CASRLPNTEAFF. The CDR3 DNA is TGTGCCAGCAGACTACCGAACACTGAAGCTTTCTTT.

V usage is TRBV5-5 and J usage is TRBJ1-2; 10 bases align to TRBD1. The CDR3 is made up of 16 amino acids. V lost 2 bases, J lost 0 bases, and 4 bases stayed unmatched. The germline V gene encodes CDR1 SGHKS and CDR2 YYEKEE (reference sequence). The chain's CDR3 is CASSLPGTGANYGYTF. As DNA, the CDR3 is TGTGCCAGCAGCTTACCCGGGACAGGGGCTAACTATGGCTACACCTTC.

V usage is TRBV2 and J usage is TRBJ1-5; D gene uncertain. From germline, CDR1 is SNHLY and CDR2 FYNNEI. V was shortened by 1 base and J by 7 bases, with 5 bases between the two germline ends. There are 12 residues in the CDR3. CDR3 sequence: CASSEERQPQHF. As DNA, the CDR3 is TGTGCCAGCAGTGAAGAGCGACAGCCCCAGCATTTT.

The CDR3 nucleotides are TGTGCCAGCAGTGTGACTCAGGGGGTAGGACCTGGCTACACCTTC. Amino acids: CASSVTQGVGPGYTF. This sequence joins TRBV2 and TRBJ1-2, with TRBD1 matching 7 bases. CDR1 SNHLY and CDR2 FYNNEI come from the germline V gene. This CDR3 is 15 amino acids long. V trimming: 4 bases; J trimming: 7 bases; junction bases outside the gene matches: 12.

J is TRBJ2-3 and V is TRBV10-3, with 11 bases aligning to TRBD1. The CDR3 length is 15 residues. CDR1 is ENHRY and CDR2 is SYGVKD in the germline V gene. J was trimmed by 4 bases and V by 6 bases; bases with no gene match: 6. CDR3 nucleotides: TGTGCCATCAGGGGGGACAGGGGGTCGGCAGATACGCAGTATTTT. Translation: CAIRGDRGSADTQYF.

CDR3 loop: CASSPQRGTRRDEQFF. CDR3 DNA: TGTGCCAGCAGCCCACAACGAGGGACGCGGAGGGATGAGCAGTTCTTC. The rearrangement joins TRBV9 to TRBJ2-1; a weak D match, TRBD2 (6 bases). V was clipped by 4 bases and J by 8 bases, with 22 bases between them. This CDR3 is 16 amino acids long. Germline CDR1 reads SGDLS; CDR2 reads YYNGEE.

V and J are TRBV7-3 and TRBJ2-3, with D possibly TRBD2 on 6 matching bases. The germline CDR1 and CDR2 sequences are SGHTA and FQGTGA. The V and J ends lost 2 bases and 0 bases respectively, with 21 bases between them. The CDR3 extends over 19 amino acids. The CDR3 spells CASSLRPSALNTSTDTQYF. Written as DNA, the CDR3 is TGTGCCAGCAGCTTACGACCTAGCGCACTCAATACTAGCACAGATACGCAGTATTTT. Together with reference TRBV7-3 and TRBJ2-3, the CDR3 gives the full variable domain: GAGVSQTPSNKVTEKGKYVELRCDPISGHTALYWYRQSLGQGPEFLIYFQGTGAADDSGLPNDRFFAVRPEGSVSTLKIQRTERGDSAVYLCASSLRPSALNTSTDTQYFGPGTRLTVL.